This T cell receptor beta chain was recovered during a study of a mutant IDH1 vaccine in newly diagnosed glioma. The overall study: V12 took place at week 35, and V13 at week 47.

The CDR3 loop spans 12 amino acids. Germline V gene sequence: CDR1 SEHNR, CDR2 FQNEAQ (reference sequence). Between the trimmed V and J ends, which lost 5 bases and 0 bases, there was a span of 3 bases. Clones were sequenced by immunoSEQ multiplex PCR, and TCRdb holds only the in-frame ones, with some missing. The data hold approximately 50,000 clones, with approximately 80% observed a single time. Time point given: week 35, safety follow-up. In the vaccine, a single dose held 300 ug of the mutant IDH1 20-mer peptide, along with topical imiquimod. For this clone: Its antigen remains unknown.

Study-level points and caveats: Among top peripheral T cell clonotypes, changes seemed unrelated to pseudoprogression.

The chain recombines TRBV7-9 with TRBJ2-3, with D unclear. The TCR originated in a middle-aged man with glioma. The specimen was PBMCs, collected from a glioma patient whose treatment included an IDH1 peptide vaccine. CDR3: CASSQSTDTQYF. CDR3 bases: TGTGCCAGCAGCCAGAGCACAGATACGCAGTATTTT.